The sequence of this TCR beta chain was determined in a study of radiotherapy plus CTLA-4 blockade in lung cancer. About the research overall: Objective responses were observed in approximately 20% of patients, and disease control was achieved by 30% to 40%. The study, taken as a whole, reports: The study found tumor-derived TCR clones expanded in blood after radiotherapy plus ipilimumab. Dynamics of early blood T cell clones, together with interferon-beta, were reportedly the best predictors of response.

Regarding this clone: The antigen remains undetermined.

The study treated chemo-refractory metastatic non-small-cell lung cancer patients with focal radiation plus ipilimumab CTLA-4 blockade. Libraries were prepared by immunoSEQ multiplex PCR; TCRdb keeps only in-frame clonotypes and omits some of them. In the table there are 40,000 to 60,000 clones, 82% of which are singletons. CDR1 and CDR2 (germline): LNHNV, YYDKDF (reference sequence). V was pared by 2 bases and J by 5 bases, with 5 bases of the junction left unmatched. There are 14 residues in the CDR3. The TCR originated in a human donor with non-small cell lung cancer who had stable disease on radiotherapy plus ipilimumab. This sample comprised peripheral blood, obtained from a patient treated with radiotherapy plus ipilimumab. V gene TRBV15 combines with J gene TRBJ2-7; 8 bases fit TRBD1. CDR3 DNA: TGTGCCACCAGCAGATCAGGGACAGGCAACGAGCAGTACTTC. Its translation: CATSRSGTGNEQYF.